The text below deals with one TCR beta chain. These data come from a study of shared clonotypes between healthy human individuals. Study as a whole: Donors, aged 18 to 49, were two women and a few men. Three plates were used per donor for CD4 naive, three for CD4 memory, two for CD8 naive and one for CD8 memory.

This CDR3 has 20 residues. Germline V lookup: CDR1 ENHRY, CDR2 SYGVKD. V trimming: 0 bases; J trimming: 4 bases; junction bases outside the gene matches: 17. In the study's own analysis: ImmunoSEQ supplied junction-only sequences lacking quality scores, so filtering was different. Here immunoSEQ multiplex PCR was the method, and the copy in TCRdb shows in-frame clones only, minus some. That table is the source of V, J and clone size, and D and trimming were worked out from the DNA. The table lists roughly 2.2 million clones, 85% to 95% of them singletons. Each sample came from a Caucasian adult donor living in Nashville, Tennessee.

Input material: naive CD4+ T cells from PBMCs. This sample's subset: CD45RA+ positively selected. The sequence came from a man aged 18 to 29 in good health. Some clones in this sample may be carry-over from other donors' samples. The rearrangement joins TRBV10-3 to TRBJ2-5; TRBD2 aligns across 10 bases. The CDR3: CAISESSKASGRGGAETQYF. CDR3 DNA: TGTGCCATCAGTGAGTCGTCCAAGGCTAGCGGGAGAGGGGGGGCAGAGACCCAGTACTTC.